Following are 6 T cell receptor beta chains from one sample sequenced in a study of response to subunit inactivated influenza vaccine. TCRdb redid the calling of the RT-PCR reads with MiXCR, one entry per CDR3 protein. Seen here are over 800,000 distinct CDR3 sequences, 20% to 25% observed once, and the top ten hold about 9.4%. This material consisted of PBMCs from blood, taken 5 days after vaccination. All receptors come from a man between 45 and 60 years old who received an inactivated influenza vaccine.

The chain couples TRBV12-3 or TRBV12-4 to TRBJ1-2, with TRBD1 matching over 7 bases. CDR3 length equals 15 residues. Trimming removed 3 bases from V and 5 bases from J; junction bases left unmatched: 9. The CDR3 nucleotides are TGTGCCAGCAGTTTGGGCAGGGGGGTTGGTTATGGCTACACCTTC. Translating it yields CASSLGRGVGYGYTF.

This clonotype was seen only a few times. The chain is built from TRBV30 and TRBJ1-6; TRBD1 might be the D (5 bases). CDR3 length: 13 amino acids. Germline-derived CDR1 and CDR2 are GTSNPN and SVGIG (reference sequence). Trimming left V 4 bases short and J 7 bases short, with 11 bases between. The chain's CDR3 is CAWTASGNSPLHF. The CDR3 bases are TGTGCCTGGACCGCGTCAGGGAATTCACCCCTCCACTTT.

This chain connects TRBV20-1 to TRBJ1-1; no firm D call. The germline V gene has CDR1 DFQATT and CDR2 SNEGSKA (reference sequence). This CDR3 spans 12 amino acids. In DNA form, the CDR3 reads TGCCGGGTCGGTACCTCGAACACTGAAGCTTTCTTT. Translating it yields CRVGTSNTEAFF.

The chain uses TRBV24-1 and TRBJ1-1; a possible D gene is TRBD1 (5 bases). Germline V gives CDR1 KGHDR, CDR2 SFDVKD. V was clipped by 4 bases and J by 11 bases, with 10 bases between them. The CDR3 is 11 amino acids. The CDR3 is CATSEGVSAFF. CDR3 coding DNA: TGTGCCACCAGTGAAGGGGTTTCGGCTTTCTTT.

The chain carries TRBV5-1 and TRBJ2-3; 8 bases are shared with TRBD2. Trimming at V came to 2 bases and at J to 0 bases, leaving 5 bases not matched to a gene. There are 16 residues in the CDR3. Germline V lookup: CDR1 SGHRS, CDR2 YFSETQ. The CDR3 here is CASSFSASGSTDTQYF. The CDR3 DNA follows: TGCGCCAGCAGCTTTTCGGCTAGCGGGAGCACAGATACGCAGTATTTT.

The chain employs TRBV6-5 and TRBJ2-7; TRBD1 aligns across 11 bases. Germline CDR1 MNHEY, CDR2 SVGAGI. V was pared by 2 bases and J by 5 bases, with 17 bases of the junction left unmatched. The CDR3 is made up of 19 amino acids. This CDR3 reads CASSYGGTGGSRELDEQYF. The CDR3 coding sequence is TGTGCCAGCAGTTACGGTGGGACAGGGGGGAGCAGGGAGTTGGACGAGCAGTACTTC.